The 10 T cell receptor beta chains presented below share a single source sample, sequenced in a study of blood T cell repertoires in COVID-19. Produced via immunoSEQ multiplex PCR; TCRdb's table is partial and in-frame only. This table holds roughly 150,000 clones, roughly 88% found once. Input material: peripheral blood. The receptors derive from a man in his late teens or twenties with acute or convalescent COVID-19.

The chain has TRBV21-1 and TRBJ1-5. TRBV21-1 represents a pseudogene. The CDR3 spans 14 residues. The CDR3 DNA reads TGTGCCAGCAGCAAACTTGTCCGCAATCAGCCCCAGCATTTT. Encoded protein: CASSKLVRNQPQHF.

The CDR3 loop is CATPTPEGTQYF. DNA for the CDR3: TGTGCCACCCCAACCCCCGAGGGGACCCAGTACTTC. J is TRBJ2-5 and V is TRBV2; D might be TRBD2 (5 bases). CDR1 is SNHLY, CDR2 FYNNEI, per germline. V gave up 10 bases and J gave up 7 bases, with 16 bases separating them. The CDR3 covers 12 residues.

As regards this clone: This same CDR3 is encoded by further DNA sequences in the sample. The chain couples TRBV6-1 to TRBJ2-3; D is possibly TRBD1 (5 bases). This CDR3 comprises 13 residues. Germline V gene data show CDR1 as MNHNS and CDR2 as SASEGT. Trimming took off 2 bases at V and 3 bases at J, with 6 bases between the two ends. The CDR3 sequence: CASSEQGTDTQYF. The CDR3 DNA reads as TGTGCCAGCAGTGAACAGGGAACAGATACGCAGTATTTT.

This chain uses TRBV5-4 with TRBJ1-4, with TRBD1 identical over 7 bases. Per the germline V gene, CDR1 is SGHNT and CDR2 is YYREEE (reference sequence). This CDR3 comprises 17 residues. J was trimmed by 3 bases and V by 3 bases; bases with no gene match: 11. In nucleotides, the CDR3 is TGTGCCAGCAGCTCAACTACAGGGGCCTCCGCTAATGAAAAACTGTTTTTT. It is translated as CASSSTTGASANEKLFF.

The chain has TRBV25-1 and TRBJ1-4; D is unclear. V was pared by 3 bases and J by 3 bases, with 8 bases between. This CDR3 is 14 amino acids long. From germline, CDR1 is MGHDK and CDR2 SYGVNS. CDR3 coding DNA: TGTGCCAGCAGTGATACAGCAGCTAATGAAAAACTGTTTTTT. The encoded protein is CASSDTAANEKLFF.

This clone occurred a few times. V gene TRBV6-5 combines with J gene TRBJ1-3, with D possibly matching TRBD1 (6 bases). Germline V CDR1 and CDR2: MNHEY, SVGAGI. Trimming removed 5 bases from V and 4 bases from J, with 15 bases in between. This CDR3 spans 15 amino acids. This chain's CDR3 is CASSPDSLGGNTIYF. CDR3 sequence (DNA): TGTGCCAGCAGTCCGGACAGCCTGGGCGGAAACACCATATATTTT.

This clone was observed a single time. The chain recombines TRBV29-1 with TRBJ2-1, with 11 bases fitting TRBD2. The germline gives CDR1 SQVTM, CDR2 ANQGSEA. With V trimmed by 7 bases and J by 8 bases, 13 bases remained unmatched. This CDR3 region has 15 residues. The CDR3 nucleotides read TGCAGCGGGCGAGGATTTAGCGGGGGGGCAGATGAGCAGTTCTTC. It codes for CSGRGFSGGADEQFF.

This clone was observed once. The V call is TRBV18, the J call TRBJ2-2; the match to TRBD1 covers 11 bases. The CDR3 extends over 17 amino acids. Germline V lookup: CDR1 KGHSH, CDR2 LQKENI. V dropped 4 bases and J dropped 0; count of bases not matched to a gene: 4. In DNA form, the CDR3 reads TGTGCCAGCTCACGTTGGGGACAGGGGGCGAACACCGGGGAGCTGTTTTTT. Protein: CASSRWGQGANTGELFF.

CDR3 amino acids: CASKIYQGDSPLHF. The CDR3, as DNA: TGCGCCAGTAAGATTTACCAAGGGGATTCACCCCTCCACTTT. V is TRBV5-1 and J is TRBJ1-6; D is perhaps TRBD1 (5 bases). V lost 8 bases, J lost 8 bases, and 17 bases lay in between. The CDR3 length is 14 residues. CDR1 and CDR2 (germline): SGHRS, YFSETQ.

In nucleotides, the CDR3 is TGTGCCAGCAGTGGAACAGGGGGCGGCGGTGGCTACACCTTC. Translated, it gives CASSGTGGGGGYTF. This chain connects TRBV2 to TRBJ1-2, with 9 bases identical to TRBD1. Unmatched junction bases numbered 7, after V lost 4 bases and J lost 7 bases. Germline V gene lookup returns CDR1 SNHLY and CDR2 FYNNEI. There are 14 residues in the CDR3.